This T cell receptor beta chain was identified in a study of beta chain features in type 1 diabetes. Points from the study as a whole: TCRB CDR3s from Type 1 diabetes patients were moderately but significantly shorter in all four CD4+ subsets. More deletions and fewer insertions at VDJ junctions were seen in type 1 diabetes patients.

CDR1 is KGHSY, CDR2 FQNENV, per germline. The CDR3 spans 15 residues. V lost 4 bases, J lost 6 bases, and 4 bases stayed unmatched. Comments on this clone: Its antigen is unknown.

Stem cell-like memory, regulatory, central memory and naive CD4+ cells were sorted via CD45RO/CCR7/CD25/CD127/CD95/CD27. The authors reverse transcribed all of the isolated RNA, so sequencing captured expressed TCRB transcripts. Sequencing used immunoSEQ multiplex PCR; TCRdb keeps in-frame clones, though not all of them. The sample has almost 350,000 clones; 15% to 20% are singletons. Sample: naive CD4+ T cells from blood. The chain joins TRBV16 to TRBJ2-1, with 12 bases aligning to TRBD1. This receptor was identified in a woman under 30 in good health. CDR3 nucleotides: TGTGCCAGCAGCCCCGGGGACAGGGGGCCCAATGAGCAGTTCTTC. Protein product: CASSPGDRGPNEQFF.